Below are 26 T cell receptor beta chains sequenced from a single sample in a study of CD8 T cells in ankylosing spondylitis. TCRdb passed the 5' RACE reads through MiXCR, listing each CDR3 protein once. The sample has around 140,000 distinct CDR3 sequences; about an eighth are singletons. The sample was blood, either unsorted or a sorted T cell fraction (not recorded which). Receptors originate from a female donor with ankylosing spondylitis or in good health (not recorded which).

In nucleotides, the CDR3 is TGTGCCACCAGCAGAGTTCTAGACGGTTTCTACAATGAGCAGTTCTTC. Translation: CATSRVLDGFYNEQFF. The genes are TRBV15 and TRBJ2-1; D not certain. The CDR3 is 16 residues long. Germline assignment: CDR1 LNHNV and CDR2 YYDKDF (reference sequence). The V end was cut by 1 base, the J end by 3 bases, with 13 bases between.

The chain combines TRBV18 with TRBJ2-7; D gene ambiguous. The germline V gene encodes CDR1 KGHSH and CDR2 LQKENI. Trimming shortened V by 0 bases and J by 3 bases, and 9 bases separated the two germline ends. CDR3 length equals 14 residues. The CDR3 reads CASSPPSGIYEQYF. In DNA form, the CDR3 reads TGTGCCAGCTCACCACCGTCTGGCATCTACGAGCAGTACTTC.

This clonotype was seen at least ten times. This chain uses TRBV7-2 with TRBJ1-3; D is ambiguous. Between the trimmed V and J ends, which lost 0 bases and 2 bases, there was a span of 8 bases. CDR3 length: 15 amino acids. Per germline, CDR1 SGHTA and CDR2 FQGNSA. The DNA of the CDR3 is TGTGCCAGCAGCTTAGCGCTCCATCCTGGAAACACCATATATTTT. The encoded protein is CASSLALHPGNTIYF.

This clonotype occurred many times. This chain links TRBV29-1 with TRBJ2-7, with 8 bases lining up with TRBD1. This CDR3 has 12 amino acids. The germline V gene encodes CDR1 SQVTM and CDR2 ANQGSEA. After removal of 7 bases from V and 5 bases from J, the junction contained 7 bases not matched to a gene. The CDR3 DNA reads TGCAGCGCCTGGACAGGGCTTCACGAGCAGTACTTC. Translated, it gives CSAWTGLHEQYF.

As regards this clonotype: A single base separates this from a much larger clone, so it may be a read error. The V gene is TRBV30, the J gene TRBJ2-1; perhaps TRBD2 as D (7 bases). Germline CDR1 reads GTSNPN; CDR2 reads SVGIG (reference sequence). The CDR3 covers 14 residues. The CDR3 region is CAWSKGGKLDEQLF. DNA of the CDR3: TGTGCCTGGAGTAAGGGGGGGAAACTCGATGAGCAGCTCTTC.

In its sample, this clonotype was seen many times. The chain recombines TRBV28 with TRBJ1-2; 9 nucleotides match TRBD1. Trimming at V came to 5 bases and at J to 6 bases, leaving 10 bases not matched to a gene. The CDR3 has 15 residues. Germline CDR1 and CDR2: MDHEN and SYDVKM. The CDR3, as DNA: TGTGCCAGCAGTATTGACCGGGACAGGGTCAATGGCTACACCTTC. This encodes CASSIDRDRVNGYTF.

The rearrangement uses TRBV6-5 and TRBJ2-2; D remains ambiguous. V lost 2 bases, J lost 8 bases, and 12 bases lay in between. This CDR3 region has 14 residues. Germline-derived CDR1 and CDR2 are MNHEY and SVGAGI. The CDR3 coding sequence is TGTGCCAGCAGTTACGGGTCTGAATCTGGGGAGCTGTTTTTT. As protein: CASSYGSESGELFF.

This clonotype was seen at least ten times. This chain uses TRBV28 with TRBJ2-7, with 9 bases lining up with TRBD2. CDR3 size: 13 residues. The J segment lost 2 bases and the V segment lost 8 bases, leaving 4 bases of the junction unmatched. Looked up from germline, CDR1 is MDHEN and CDR2 is SYDVKM. The CDR3 spells CASWTSATYEQYF. In nucleotides, the CDR3 is TGTGCCAGCTGGACTAGCGCCACCTACGAGCAGTACTTC. The whole variable domain, remainder taken from reference TRBV28 and TRBJ2-7, is DVKVTQSSRYLVKRTGEKVFLECVQDMDHENMFWYRQDPGLGLRLIYFSYDVKMKEKGDIPEGYSVSREKKERFSLILESASTNQTSMYLCASWTSATYEQYFGPGTRLTVT.

Ten or more counts support this clonotype. The rearrangement links TRBV20-1 to TRBJ1-2; tentatively, D is TRBD1 (5 bases). V lost 7 bases and J lost 3, with 12 bases in between. The CDR3 loop spans 12 amino acids. Germline CDR1 DFQATT, CDR2 SNEGSKA (reference sequence). Here the CDR3 reads CSGRDGDYGYTF. CDR3 DNA: TGCAGTGGAAGGGACGGTGACTATGGCTACACCTTC.

This clonotype has ten or more counts. This chain uses TRBV20-1 with TRBJ2-1; 11 bases match TRBD2. This CDR3 comprises 15 residues. V lost 4 bases, J lost 2 bases, and 4 bases stayed unmatched. Germline V gives CDR1 DFQATT, CDR2 SNEGSKA (reference sequence). The CDR3 nucleotides are TGCAGTGCTACCCTTAGCGGGGGGGCCTACAATGAGCAGTTCTTC. This encodes CSATLSGGAYNEQFF.

This clonotype was detected many times. The rearrangement joins TRBV7-9 to TRBJ1-4; D is undetermined. The CDR3 extends over 13 amino acids. The germline V gene encodes CDR1 SEHNR and CDR2 FQNEAQ (reference sequence). Deletions cut 3 bases from V and 5 bases from J, with 7 bases between. CDR3 sequence: CASSFGQNEKLFF. As DNA, the CDR3 is TGTGCCAGCAGCTTCGGGCAGAATGAAAAACTGTTTTTT.

The chain couples TRBV25-1 to TRBJ2-5; D is undetermined. Per germline, CDR1 MGHDK and CDR2 SYGVNS. The CDR3 spans 15 residues. The V end lost 2 bases, the J end lost 4 bases, and 14 bases lay between the germline ends. The CDR3 bases are TGTGCCAGCAGTGAAAGGCGTGGCACGGCAGAGACCCAGTACTTC. As protein: CASSERRGTAETQYF.

This clonotype occurred many times. This chain uses TRBV9 with TRBJ2-3, with D possibly called TRBD1 or TRBD2 (5 bases each). This CDR3 has 15 residues. Trimming stripped 4 bases from V and 0 bases from J, with 12 bases between. Germline V lookup: CDR1 SGDLS, CDR2 YYNGEE. The CDR3, as DNA: TGTGCCAGCAGCCCCGGGACGTACAGCACAGATACGCAGTATTTT. It specifies CASSPGTYSTDTQYF.

In its sample, this clonotype was seen many times. The chain couples TRBV5-1 to TRBJ1-1, with 7 bases matching TRBD1. The CDR3 has 13 amino acids. Germline V lookup: CDR1 SGHRS, CDR2 YFSETQ. V dropped 7 bases and J dropped 5; count of bases not matched to a gene: 8. The DNA for the CDR3 is TGCGCCAGCCGTAACAGGGGCGAGACTGAAGCTTTCTTT. Residues: CASRNRGETEAFF.

This clonotype was observed many times. The V and J genes are TRBV12-3 or TRBV12-4 and TRBJ2-7; D not certain. V gave up 3 bases and J gave up 3 bases, with 12 bases separating them. This CDR3 region has 14 residues. The CDR3 DNA sequence: TGTGCCAGCAGTTTCGGTGGGTCGTACTACGAGCAGTACTTC. It encodes CASSFGGSYYEQYF.

In this sample, this clonotype turned up many times. This chain joins TRBV7-9 and TRBJ2-3; 11 positions agree with TRBD2. Per germline, CDR1 SEHNR and CDR2 FQNEAQ (reference sequence). CDR3 length: 14 amino acids. V was clipped by 4 bases and J by 7 bases; unmatched bases: 4. The DNA for the CDR3 is TGTGCCAGCAGCTCGGGACTAGCGGCACATACGCAGTATTTT. It specifies CASSSGLAAHTQYF.

There are many counts of this clonotype. V is TRBV7-9 and J is TRBJ2-6; TRBD2 is a possible D gene (6 bases). The V gene's germline CDR1 is SEHNR and CDR2 FQNEAQ (reference sequence). V lost 1 base and J 4 bases, leaving 11 bases between the germline ends. This CDR3 is 16 amino acids long. The DNA of the CDR3 is TGTGCCAGCAGCTTAGGCGGAGGGTTGGGGGCCAACGTCCTGACTTTC. Its translation: CASSLGGGLGANVLTF.

This clonotype has at least ten counts. This chain links TRBV28 with TRBJ2-7; TRBD2 matches 7 bases. Germline V gives CDR1 MDHEN, CDR2 SYDVKM. Losses at the gene ends were 8 bases for V and 3 bases for J; bases not matched to a gene: 1. This CDR3 spans 11 amino acids. The CDR3 coding sequence is TGTGCCAGCTGGGGGGGCTACGAGCAGTACTTC. Translated, it gives CASWGGYEQYF.

This clonotype was picked up many times. This chain uses TRBV3-1 with TRBJ1-1; D is perhaps TRBD1 (5 bases). The V end was cut by 0 bases, the J end by 4 bases, with 15 bases between. The length of the CDR3 is 16 residues. The germline V gene has CDR1 LGHDT and CDR2 YNNKEL (reference sequence). CDR3 protein: CASSQERPLGPTEAFF. The CDR3 bases are TGTGCCAGCAGCCAAGAAAGACCTCTGGGGCCCACTGAAGCTTTCTTT.

About this clonotype: A much larger clone lies a single base off, so this may be a read error. J is TRBJ2-3 and V is TRBV19; the D is unclear. The CDR3 is 13 residues long. Per the germline V gene, CDR1 is LNHDA and CDR2 is SQIVND (reference sequence). The CDR3 DNA sequence: TGTACCAGTAGTCCCCACGGGACAGATACGCAGTATTTT. Translation: CTSSPHGTDTQYF.

This clonotype was picked up many times. The chain joins TRBV12-3 or TRBV12-4 to TRBJ2-1, with TRBD1 matching 10 bases. Germline trimming cut 8 bases from V and 4 bases from J; bases unmatched to any gene: 2. The CDR3 totals 13 residues. The chain's CDR3 is CASGDRGYNEQFF. CDR3 DNA: TGTGCCAGCGGGGACAGGGGTTACAATGAGCAGTTCTTC.

Regarding this clonotype: A read error may explain this, as a much larger clone is one base away. The chain uses TRBV5-1 and TRBJ1-3; D may be TRBD1 (5 bases). The length of the CDR3 is 17 residues. V was cut by 5 bases and J by 1 base, with 19 bases left in between. In germline, CDR1 is SGHRS, CDR2 YFSETQ. For the CDR3, the DNA is TGCGCCAGCAGATTTCCGGGACCGCGGTCTTCTGGAAACACCATATATTTT. This translates into CASRFPGPRSSGNTIYF. The full variable domain, its missing parts supplied by reference TRBV5-1 and TRBJ1-3, is KAGVTQTPRYLIKTRGQQVTLSCSPISGHRSVSWYQQTPGQGLQFLFEYFSETQRNKGNFPGRFSGRQFSNSRSEMNVSTLELGDSALYLCASRFPGPRSSGNTIYFGEGSWLTVV.

The sample holds many counts of this clonotype. The V gene is TRBV5-1, the J gene TRBJ2-1, with TRBD1 identical over 9 bases. Germline CDR1 is SGHRS and CDR2 is YFSETQ. The trim removed 4 bases at V and 7 bases at J, leaving 9 bases unmatched. This CDR3 comprises 15 residues. This chain's CDR3 is CASSLAGTGTNEQFF. CDR3 nucleotide sequence: TGCGCCAGCAGCCTAGCCGGGACAGGGACGAATGAGCAGTTCTTC.

This chain uses TRBV7-2 with TRBJ2-3; possibly TRBD2 for D (5 bases). This CDR3 spans 13 amino acids. Germline V gene sequence: CDR1 SGHTA, CDR2 FQGNSA. With 5 bases removed from V and 8 bases from J, the gap between germline ends came to 14 bases. CDR3 DNA: TGTGCCAGCAGCCACGGGGAACCTGGTACGCAGTATTTT. Protein product: CASSHGEPGTQYF.

The chain couples TRBV5-4 to TRBJ2-3; 8 bases are a match to TRBD2. V lost 2 bases to trimming and J lost 4 bases; unmatched junction nucleotides: 3. Germline V gives CDR1 SGHNT, CDR2 YYREEE (reference sequence). This CDR3 is 14 amino acids long. Written as DNA, the CDR3 is TGTGCCAGCAGCTTCACTAGCGGTTCAGATACGCAGTATTTT. Protein: CASSFTSGSDTQYF.

On this clonotype itself: One junction end disagrees with the germline gene, perhaps due to a read error. The chain recombines TRBV5-4 with TRBJ2-7; no firm D call. Germline CDR1 and CDR2: SGHNT and YYREEE (reference sequence). This CDR3 is built from 13 residues. The CDR3 loop reads CASSLKFSNEQYF. CDR3 nucleotides: TGTGCCAGCAGCTTGAAATTCTCCAACGAGCAGTACTTC.